The T cell receptor (beta chain) described here comes from a study of shared clonotypes between healthy human individuals. As concerns this clone: The antigen remains undetermined.

Some clones are missing from TCRdb's copy, which holds only in-frame ones; the method was immunoSEQ multiplex PCR. The sample comprises under 2,500,000 clones, about 94% of which are singletons, and more than 0.1% rests with the top ten. This CDR3 spans 13 amino acids. V was clipped by 3 bases and J by 6 bases, with 11 bases between them. Germline-derived CDR1 and CDR2 are MDHEN and SYDVKM. Donors, healthy HIV-negative adults, lacked recent acute infections or vaccinations. General study findings and limits: With four donors compared, 4.5% to 6.5% of naive CD4 clonotypes were shared.

Sequencing was performed on naive CD4+ T cells sorted from blood. Subset here: CD45RA+ positively selected. The chain employs TRBV28 and TRBJ1-2, with D possibly TRBD1 on 6 matching bases. The origin of this receptor is a man aged 18 to 30 in good health. CDR3 DNA: TGTGCCAGCAGTTTGGGCAGGGGAGATGGCTACACCTTC. Translation: CASSLGRGDGYTF.